Listed below are T cell receptor beta chains from one sample, sequenced in a study of long-term antiretroviral therapy in people with HIV. The protocol was immunoSEQ multiplex PCR, while the TCRdb copy is restricted to in-frame clones and leaves out a portion. This table holds about 19,000 clones, roughly 90% found once. The specimen was unsorted PBMCs, collected 2.1 years after starting antiretroviral therapy. The receptors stem from a man younger than 35 with HIV. The CDR3 runs from the conserved cysteine through the conserved F or W. The D gene is left open where the match is weak. A row's size may be missing; if present it is once, few, many or a size class.

TRBJ1-4 | . | once | TRBV27 | CASSPLQAEKLFF | TGTGCCAGCAGTCCATTACAGGCCGAAAAACTGTTTTTT
TRBJ2-1 | . | . | TRBV7-8 | CASSLRAWYNEQFF | TGTGCCAGCAGCTTAAGGGCTTGGTACAATGAGCAGTTCTTC
TRBJ1-5 | TRBD1 | . | TRBV19 | CASGGQADQPQHF | TGTGCCAGCGGGGGACAGGCCGATCAGCCCCAGCATTTT
TRBJ2-7 | TRBD2 | . | TRBV6-5 | CASSYSQGGSSYEQYF | TGTGCCAGCAGTTACTCGCAAGGCGGGAGCTCCTACGAGCAGTACTTC
TRBJ2-1 | . | . | TRBV4-2 | CASSQDWGAAQFF | TGTGCCAGCAGCCAAGACTGGGGTGCGGCGCAGTTCTTC
TRBJ1-2 | TRBD1 | . | TRBV4-3 | CASKSSDRASGYTF | TGCGCCAGCAAGTCGTCGGACAGGGCCTCTGGCTACACCTTC
TRBJ1-1 | . | . | TRBV7-2 | CASSLATAFLRTEAFF | TGTGCCAGCAGCTTAGCCACAGCATTTCTGAGGACTGAAGCTTTCTTT
TRBJ2-1 | . | . | TRBV11-1 | CASSFLEGEQFF | TGTGCCAGCAGCTTCTTAGAGGGTGAGCAGTTCTTC
TRBJ2-7 | . | . | TRBV7-8 | CASSRVWDYEQYF | TGTGCCAGCAGCAGGGTTTGGGATTACGAGCAGTACTTC
TRBJ2-7 | . | once | TRBV21-1 | CASSRQSGTSGNGKPYEQYF | TGTGCCAGCAGCAGGCAGTCCGGGACTAGCGGGAACGGGAAACCCTACGAGCAGTACTTC
TRBJ2-7 | . | . | TRBV7-2 | CASSLPSGVWEQYF | TGTGCCAGCAGCTTACCCTCGGGGGTGTGGGAGCAGTACTTC
TRBJ1-1 | . | . | TRBV18 | CASSPRGDMNTEAFF | TGTGCCAGCTCCCCACGGGGGGACATGAACACTGAAGCTTTCTTT
TRBJ2-7 | . | . | TRBV6-1 | CASRLPGLLYEQYF | TGTGCCAGCAGACTCCCGGGACTCCTCTACGAGCAGTACTTC
TRBJ2-7 | . | . | TRBV27 | CASSLASSYEQYF | TGTGCCAGCAGTTTAGCGAGCTCCTACGAGCAGTACTTC
TRBJ1-2 | TRBD1 | . | TRBV28 | CASSSIRDRRISNYGYTF | TGTGCCAGCAGTTCGATCCGGGACAGGCGTATTTCTAACTATGGCTACACCTTC
TRBJ2-3 | TRBD2 | . | TRBV30 | CAWSVVLGRTDTQYF | TGTGCCTGGAGTGTGGTTCTCGGGAGGACAGATACGCAGTATTTT
TRBJ2-1 | TRBD2 | once | TRBV19 | CASNPSGTSINEQFF | TGTGCCAGTAACCCTTCCGGGACTAGCATCAATGAGCAGTTCTTC
TRBJ1-1 | . | . | TRBV30 | CAWKGVSTEAFF | TGTGCCTGGAAGGGGGTAAGCACTGAAGCTTTCTTT
TRBJ2-2 | TRBD2 | . | TRBV7-8 | CASTFSLVLAGTGELFF | TGTGCCAGCACCTTCTCTTTGGTTTTAGCGGGGACCGGGGAGCTGTTTTTT
TRBJ2-7 | . | . | TRBV19 | CASSIALDVYEQYF | TGTGCCAGTAGTATAGCTCTGGACGTCTACGAGCAGTACTTC
TRBJ1-3 | . | . | TRBV11-2 | CASSMGISGNTIYF | TGTGCCAGCTCAATGGGGATCTCTGGAAACACCATATATTTT
TRBJ1-3 | . | . | TRBV7-2 | CASSFLPSNTIYF | TGTGCCAGCAGCTTTCTACCGAGTAACACCATATATTTT
TRBJ1-3 | . | . | TRBV5-1 | CASSKLAGSSGNTIYF | TGCGCCAGCTCCAAACTCGCGGGGTCCTCTGGAAACACCATATATTTT
TRBJ1-2 | . | . | TRBV29-1 | CSAWGGGDDGYTF | TGCAGCGCCTGGGGGGGCGGGGACGATGGCTACACCTTC
TRBJ1-3 | . | . | TRBV18 | CASSPREEGGNTIYF | TGTGCCAGCTCACCACGGGAAGAAGGCGGAAACACCATATATTTT
TRBJ2-7 | . | . | TRBV19 | CASSLRRDTIYEQYF | TGTGCCAGTAGTCTCCGCCGGGACACTATCTACGAGCAGTACTTC
TRBJ2-3 | TRBD1 | . | TRBV27 | CASSFLPLTGALTDTQYF | TGTGCCAGCAGTTTCCTTCCTTTGACAGGGGCTCTCACAGATACGCAGTATTTT
TRBJ1-2 | TRBD1 | . | TRBV13 | CASSEGQGEVYGYTF | TGTGCCAGCAGCGAGGGACAGGGGGAAGTCTATGGCTACACCTTC
TRBJ2-7 | . | . | TRBV15 | CATSRDKVGGQVEQYF | TGTGCCACCAGCAGAGATAAGGTTGGGGGTCAGGTCGAGCAGTACTTC
TRBJ1-6 | TRBD1 | . | TRBV9 | CASSLEPGQGSNSPLHF | TGTGCCAGCAGCTTGGAACCGGGACAGGGCTCGAATTCACCCCTCCACTTT
TRBJ2-1 | . | . | TRBV29-1 | CSLQGSIGNEQFF | TGCAGCCTTCAGGGGTCTATCGGGAATGAGCAGTTCTTC
TRBJ2-2 | . | . | TRBV7-2 | CASSHDPSSWAGELFF | TGTGCCAGCAGCCATGATCCGTCGTCTTGGGCCGGGGAGCTGTTTTTT
TRBJ1-5 | . | . | TRBV19 | CASSIVRGWRSNQPQHF | TGTGCCAGTAGTATAGTCCGGGGATGGAGGAGCAATCAGCCCCAGCATTTT
TRBJ1-3 | . | . | TRBV9 | CASSVRYSGNTIYF | TGTGCCAGCAGCGTTAGGTACTCTGGAAACACCATATATTTT
TRBJ2-3 | . | few | TRBV7-2 | CASSSRTSKTDTQYF | TGTGCCAGCAGCTCCCGGACCTCCAAGACGGATACGCAGTATTTT
TRBJ2-7 | TRBD1 | . | TRBV5-1 | CASSGGPTGSWNEQYF | TGCGCCAGCAGCGGCGGTCCGACAGGGTCGTGGAACGAGCAGTACTTC
TRBJ1-1 | . | . | TRBV29-1 | CSVERRMNTEAFF | TGCAGCGTTGAAAGGCGGATGAACACTGAAGCTTTCTTT
TRBJ2-7 | . | . | TRBV11-1 | CASSPPVDGEQYF | TGTGCCAGCAGCCCCCCTGTGGATGGCGAGCAGTACTTC
TRBJ2-2 | TRBD2 | . | TRBV11-2 | CASSWTLAGNRRNTGELFF | TGTGCCAGCAGCTGGACACTAGCGGGGAACCGGAGAAACACCGGGGAGCTGTTTTTT
TRBJ2-7 | . | . | TRBV9 | CASSGQGGYEQYF | TGTGCCAGCAGCGGACAGGGAGGCTACGAGCAGTACTTC
TRBJ2-2 | . | . | TRBV5-7 | CASHLGTTGELFF | TGTGCCAGCCACCTGGGGACCACCGGGGAGCTGTTTTTT
TRBJ1-1 | . | . | TRBV28 | CASSVNTEAFF | TGTGCCAGCAGCGTGAACACTGAAGCTTTCTTT
TRBJ1-2 | . | . | TRBV6-5 | CASSYSRASGYTF | TGTGCCAGCAGTTACTCGAGGGCAAGCGGCTACACCTTC